The 14 T cell receptor beta chains reported below all come from one sample, sequenced in a study of graft-versus-host responses after intestinal transplantation. No antigen is known for these receptors. TCRdb keeps only in-frame clones here, not all; method: immunoSEQ multiplex PCR. The data contain under 140,000 clones, just under 95% of them seen just once; the ten biggest clones take up 0.4% to 0.55%. The material was unstimulated CD8+ T cells sorted from spleen or lymph node cells, obtained before intestinal transplant. These receptors were obtained from a human donor who received an intestinal transplant.

The V call is TRBV6-1, the J call TRBJ2-7; TRBD2 aligns across 9 bases. CDR1 and CDR2 from the germline V gene are MNHNS and SASEGT. This CDR3 spans 14 amino acids. V dropped 3 bases and J dropped 3; count of bases not matched to a gene: 3. CDR3 amino acids: CASSDRTSVYEQYF. The CDR3 DNA is TGTGCCAGCAGTGACAGGACTAGCGTCTACGAGCAGTACTTC.

V and J are TRBV29-1 and TRBJ1-2; D unclear. Per germline, CDR1 SQVTM and CDR2 ANQGSEA. The CDR3 runs 13 residues. With 1 base removed from V and 8 bases from J, the gap between germline ends came to 14 bases. The DNA for the CDR3 is TGCAGCGTTGAAGTGAATCTACAGAAAGGCTACACCTTC. Translation: CSVEVNLQKGYTF. The full variable domain, rest sourced from reference TRBV29-1 and TRBJ1-2, is SAVISQKPSRDICQRGTSLTIQCQVDSQVTMMFWYRQQPGQSLTLIATANQGSEATYESGFVIDKFPISRPNLTFSTLTVSNMSPEDSSIYLCSVEVNLQKGYTFGSGTRLTVV.

J is TRBJ1-5 and V is TRBV6-1; 10 positions match TRBD1. Per the germline V gene, CDR1 is MNHNS and CDR2 is SASEGT. The CDR3 is made up of 14 amino acids. V shed 6 bases and J 6 bases; nucleotides not matched to a gene: 5. CDR3 nucleotide sequence: TGTGCCAGCAGCGGGGACAGGGGCGTTCAGCCCCAGCATTTT. Its translation: CASSGDRGVQPQHF.

V usage is TRBV14 and J usage is TRBJ2-1, with 7 nucleotides matching TRBD2. The junction had 7 bases not matched to a gene; V was cut back by 5 bases and J by 6 bases. Germline CDR1 reads SGHDN; CDR2 reads FVKESK. The CDR3 has 14 residues. The CDR3 sequence: CASSVVSGSNEQFF. As DNA, the CDR3 is TGTGCCAGCAGCGTGGTTAGCGGGTCCAATGAGCAGTTCTTC.

In its sample, this clone was seen once. The chain is built from TRBV30 and TRBJ2-3, with D perhaps TRBD1 (6 bases). This CDR3 region has 15 residues. Germline values: CDR1 GTSNPN, CDR2 SVGIG (reference sequence). V dropped 0 bases and J dropped 1 base, with 11 bases sitting between them. This chain's CDR3 is CAWSVGQSGTDTQYF. The CDR3 DNA reads TGTGCCTGGAGTGTAGGACAGTCCGGCACAGATACGCAGTATTTT.

This rearrangement joins TRBV6-5 to TRBJ2-5; 10 bases map to TRBD1. The closer fit of TRBJ2-7 to the DNA end suggests the J call may be wrong. Per the germline V gene, CDR1 is MNHEY and CDR2 is SVGAGI. The CDR3 sequence is 15 residues long. CDR3 loop: CASSTRTGGFYEQYF. As DNA, the CDR3 is TGTGCCAGCAGTACCCGGACAGGGGGTTTCTACGAGCAGTACTTC.

The sample holds a few counts of this clone. The CDR3 nucleotides are TGTGCCAGCAGATCGTCGGACAGCTACGAGCAGTACTTC. Residues: CASRSSDSYEQYF. The chain has TRBV28 and TRBJ2-7, with D perhaps TRBD1 (6 bases). This CDR3 is 13 amino acids long. Trimming pared 6 bases from V and 3 bases from J, leaving 12 bases between. Germline values: CDR1 MDHEN, CDR2 SYDVKM.

The table lists this clone with a count of one. CDR3 in amino acids: CASSDEAGGVTMNTEAFF. CDR3 in DNA: TGTGCCAGCAGTGACGAGGCAGGGGGAGTAACAATGAACACTGAAGCTTTCTTT. V is TRBV2 and J is TRBJ1-1; TRBD1 matches at 7 bases. V lost 3 bases, J lost 0 bases, and 13 bases stayed unmatched. The CDR3 runs to 18 residues. The germline V gene has CDR1 SNHLY and CDR2 FYNNEI. Full variable domain (remainder filled in from reference TRBV2 and TRBJ1-1): EPEVTQTPSHQVTQMGQEVILRCVPISNHLYFYWYRQILGQKVEFLVSFYNNEISEKSEIFDDQFSVERPDGSNFTLKIRSTKLEDSAMYFCASSDEAGGVTMNTEAFFGQGTRLTVV.

The gene calls are TRBV27 and TRBJ1-4; TRBD1 matches at 9 bases. The CDR3 is made up of 14 amino acids. After removal of 5 bases from V and 8 bases from J, the junction contained 6 bases not matched to a gene. Germline values: CDR1 MNHEY, CDR2 SMNVEV (reference sequence). The CDR3 DNA sequence: TGTGCCAGCAGTCCAGGGGACAGGGACGAAAAACTGTTTTTT. It codes for CASSPGDRDEKLFF.

This chain connects TRBV2 to TRBJ2-1, with 7 positions matching TRBD2. CDR1 SNHLY and CDR2 FYNNEI come from the germline V gene. The V segment lost 1 base and the J segment 8 bases; nucleotides outside the gene matches: 5. The CDR3 extends over 14 amino acids. CDR3 in DNA: TGTGCCAGCAGTGAAGAGGGCGGGAGCGATGAGCAGTTCTTC. Residues: CASSEEGGSDEQFF.

The rearrangement links TRBV5-6 to TRBJ2-3, with TRBD2 identical over 10 bases. This CDR3 region has 16 residues. Trimming removed 2 bases from V and 6 bases from J; junction bases left unmatched: 9. The germline CDR1 and CDR2 sequences are SGHDT and YYEEEE. The CDR3 loop reads CASSFGTSEFGDTQYF. DNA for the CDR3: TGTGCCAGCAGCTTCGGGACTAGCGAATTCGGGGATACGCAGTATTTT. Combining the CDR3 with reference TRBV5-6 and TRBJ2-3 gives the whole variable domain DAGVTQSPTHLIKTRGQQVTLRCSPKSGHDTVSWYQQALGQGPQFIFQYYEEEERQRGNFPDRFSGHQFPNYSSELNVNALLLGDSALYLCASSFGTSEFGDTQYFGPGTRLTVL.

The J gene is TRBJ2-1, the V gene TRBV7-3, with D perhaps matching TRBD1 or TRBD2 (5 bases each). The CDR3 is made up of 12 amino acids. V lost 5 bases and J 8 bases, leaving 10 bases between the germline ends. Germline-derived CDR1 and CDR2 are SGHTA and FQGTGA. CDR3 DNA sequence: TGTGCCAGCAGCCTTCTGGGGGATGAGCAGTTCTTC. Its protein is CASSLLGDEQFF.

The count of this clone is one. The sample holds other DNA sequences that translate to the same CDR3. The chain employs TRBV19 and TRBJ1-1; the D is unclear. CDR3 size: 12 residues. V lost 6 bases and J lost 1, with 6 bases in between. Germline V gene lookup returns CDR1 LNHDA and CDR2 SQIVND (reference sequence). CDR3 region: CASSQGNTEAFF. The DNA for the CDR3 is TGTGCCAGTAGCCAAGGGAACACTGAAGCTTTCTTT.

The chain couples TRBV5-8 to TRBJ2-1; no firm D call. The CDR3 runs 14 residues. Deletions cut 7 bases from V and 3 bases from J, with 14 bases between. The germline gives CDR1 SGHTS, CDR2 YDEGEE. The CDR3 DNA is TGTGCCAGCGGCAGGACCGAAGGCTACAATGAGCAGTTCTTC. It yields the protein CASGRTEGYNEQFF.